The 29 T cell receptor beta chains in this list originate from one sample, sequenced in a study of immune cell composition in non-small cell lung cancer. Normal lung was taken at the farthest possible site, at least 3 cm from tumour. Using immunoSEQ multiplex PCR, the repertoire was profiled, and TCRdb retains in-frame clones only, with some absent. The sample yields nearly 6,000 clones, roughly nine tenths seen once. The sequencing sample was made of non-adjacent lung tissue. The receptors originated from a human donor with non-small cell lung cancer.

The chain couples TRBV2 to TRBJ2-1, with 14 bases identical to TRBD2. Trimming took 6 bases from V and 6 from J; bases not matched to a gene: 13. CDR3 length: 18 amino acids. Germline lookup yields CDR1 SNHLY and CDR2 FYNNEI. The CDR3 reads CASRPGTSGRGGINEQFF. DNA of the CDR3: TGTGCCAGCAGGCCCGGGACTAGCGGGAGAGGGGGGATCAATGAGCAGTTCTTC. Based on the CDR3 plus reference TRBV2 and TRBJ2-1, the full variable domain is EPEVTQTPSHQVTQMGQEVILRCVPISNHLYFYWYRQILGQKVEFLVSFYNNEISEKSEIFDDQFSVERPDGSNFTLKIRSTKLEDSAMYFCASRPGTSGRGGINEQFFGPGTRLTVL.

The chain employs TRBV7-2 and TRBJ2-7; the match to TRBD2 covers 8 bases. The germline gives CDR1 SGHTA, CDR2 FQGNSA. The CDR3 has 15 residues. Trimming cost V 2 bases and J 4 bases; bases outside gene matches: 7. This chain's CDR3 is CASSLIAGGTYEQYF. The CDR3 region has the DNA TGTGCCAGCAGCTTAATCGCGGGAGGCACGTACGAGCAGTACTTC. Full variable domain (rest looked up from reference TRBV7-2 and TRBJ2-7): GAGVSQSPSNKVTEKGKDVELRCDPISGHTALYWYRQSLGQGLEFLIYFQGNSAPDKSGLPSDRFSAERTGGSVSTLTIQRTQQEDSAVYLCASSLIAGGTYEQYFGPGTRLTVT.

This rearrangement joins TRBV9 to TRBJ2-3, with TRBD1 matching over 10 bases. Trimming took 3 bases from V and 4 from J; bases not matched to a gene: 8. The CDR3 is made up of 16 amino acids. Germline-derived CDR1 and CDR2 are SGDLS and YYNGEE. The CDR3 sequence is CASSASVGTGADTQYF. CDR3 nucleotide sequence: TGTGCCAGCAGCGCCTCGGTTGGGACAGGGGCAGATACGCAGTATTTT.

The genes are TRBV16 and TRBJ1-5; a possible D gene is TRBD1 (6 bases). Per germline, CDR1 KGHSY and CDR2 FQNENV. V was trimmed by 1 base and J by 1 base, leaving 11 bases between them. This CDR3 contains 16 residues. This CDR3 reads CASSQFKGGSNQPQHF. The CDR3, as DNA: TGTGCCAGCAGCCAATTTAAAGGGGGAAGCAATCAGCCCCAGCATTTT.

J is TRBJ2-1 and V is TRBV6-4; D possibly corresponds to TRBD2 (6 bases). V gave up 6 bases and J gave up 1 base, with 22 bases separating them. Per the germline V gene, CDR1 is MRHNA and CDR2 is SNTAGT. The CDR3 consists of 18 residues. In DNA, the CDR3 is TGTGCCAGCAGATACCCGAAGACTAGTAGTCGGTCCTACAATGAGCAGTTCTTC. Protein: CASRYPKTSSRSYNEQFF.

This clone was seen once. The rearrangement links TRBV11-3 to TRBJ2-7, with D tentatively TRBD1 (6 bases). Trimming stripped 0 bases from V and 6 bases from J, with 15 bases between. Per germline, CDR1 SGHNT and CDR2 YENEEA. The CDR3 covers 15 residues. DNA for the CDR3: TGTGCCAGCAGCTTAGACACAGGGACCTTGGGCGAGCAGTACTTC. This encodes CASSLDTGTLGEQYF.

CDR3 sequence (DNA): TGCGCCAGCAGCCAAGAAGCTAATCTGGCGGGAGGGCGGGGTGAGCAGTTCTTC. Translating gives CASSQEANLAGGRGEQFF. V gene TRBV4-1 combines with J gene TRBJ2-1; 9 positions match TRBD2. The CDR3 consists of 18 residues. Germline-derived CDR1 and CDR2 are MGHRA and YSYEKL. With V trimmed by 0 bases and J by 9 bases, 15 bases remained unmatched.

The chain employs TRBV30 and TRBJ1-1; perhaps TRBD1 as D (6 bases). CDR1 GTSNPN and CDR2 SVGIG come from the germline V gene (reference sequence). The length of the CDR3 is 13 residues. V lost 7 bases and J 0 bases, leaving 12 bases between the germline ends. CDR3 DNA: TGTGCCTCAAAAGGGGGTCTGAACACTGAAGCTTTCTTT. This encodes CASKGGLNTEAFF.

The chain joins TRBV19 to TRBJ2-6; perhaps TRBD2 as D (5 bases). The V gene lost 8 bases and the J gene lost 0 bases, with 8 bases spanning the gap. The CDR3 totals 14 residues. Germline values: CDR1 LNHDA, CDR2 SQIVND (reference sequence). The CDR3 sequence: CASRRPSGANVLTF. CDR3 nucleotide sequence: TGTGCCAGTCGGAGGCCCTCTGGGGCCAACGTCCTGACTTTC.

This chain uses TRBV7-2 with TRBJ2-1, with a possible D match to TRBD2 (6 bases). The CDR3 extends over 12 amino acids. The germline CDR1 and CDR2 sequences are SGHTA and FQGNSA. The V end was cut by 2 bases, the J end by 7 bases, with 6 bases between. CDR3 DNA: TGTGCCAGCAGCTTACGGGAGAATGAGCAGTTCTTC. Protein product: CASSLRENEQFF.

The CDR3 coding sequence is TGTGCCAGCAGCCTGGGCAGGGGAAGCACTGAAGCTTTCTTT. Translated: CASSLGRGSTEAFF. The chain employs TRBV7-3 and TRBJ1-1, with a weak D call TRBD1 (6 bases). This CDR3 has 14 residues. Between the trimmed V and J ends, which lost 5 bases and 4 bases, there was a span of 14 bases. Germline CDR1 reads SGHTA; CDR2 reads FQGTGA.

This sequence joins TRBV7-9 and TRBJ1-5; no clear D gene. Trimming cost V 0 bases and J 8 bases, with 11 bases left between them. Germline CDR1 SEHNR, CDR2 FQNEAQ (reference sequence). The CDR3 extends over 14 amino acids. The CDR3 bases are TGTGCCAGCAGCTTAGCCGGTCTGTCTGAGCCCCAGCATTTT. It yields the protein CASSLAGLSEPQHF.

CDR3 bases: TGTGCCTGGATGGGCTTGCAGGGGGCAGAACAGCCCCAGCATTTT. Encoded protein: CAWMGLQGAEQPQHF. The chain carries TRBV30 and TRBJ1-5; 8 nucleotides line up with TRBD1. Germline CDR1 GTSNPN, CDR2 SVGIG (reference sequence). The CDR3 has 15 residues. J gave up 7 bases and V 4 bases, and 12 bases lay outside the gene matches. The full variable domain, in which reference TRBV30 and TRBJ1-5 provide the parts outside the CDR3, is SQTIHQWPATLVQPVGSPLSLECTVEGTSNPNLYWYRQAAGRGLQLLFYSVGIGQISSEVPQNLSASRPQDRQFILSSKKLLLSDSGFYLCAWMGLQGAEQPQHFGDGTRLSIL.

Worth noting for this clone: The junction shows a germline mismatch at one end, possibly a read error. V is TRBV18 and J is TRBJ2-3; 13 bases agree with TRBD2. The CDR3 has 17 amino acids. CDR1 KGHSH and CDR2 LQKENI come from the germline V gene. For the CDR3, the DNA is TGTGCCAGCTCATCACCCGGGACTAGCGGGACCCAATATACGCAGTATTTT. It translates to CASSSPGTSGTQYTQYF.

The chain recombines TRBV6-5 with TRBJ2-2; 10 bases match TRBD2. Germline CDR1 is MNHEY and CDR2 is SVGAGI. The ends lost 6 bases at V and 5 bases at J; junction bases unmatched: 6. This CDR3 is 15 amino acids long. CDR3 sequence: CASRIAGGKTGELFF. Here the CDR3 DNA reads TGTGCCAGCAGAATAGCGGGAGGTAAAACCGGGGAGCTGTTTTTT.

This chain uses TRBV5-1 with TRBJ1-1; the D gene is possibly TRBD1 (6 bases). Deletions cut 0 bases from V and 2 bases from J, with 11 bases between. The CDR3 extends over 15 amino acids. The germline V gene encodes CDR1 SGHRS and CDR2 YFSETQ. The CDR3 protein is CASSLDVGANTEAFF. CDR3 nucleotide sequence: TGCGCCAGCAGCTTGGATGTGGGGGCAAACACTGAAGCTTTCTTT.

CDR3 loop: CASSLEEGTYNEQFF. The CDR3, as DNA: TGTGCCAGCAGCTTAGAGGAGGGAACGTACAATGAGCAGTTCTTC. This chain links TRBV7-9 with TRBJ2-1, with D possibly TRBD2 on 6 matching bases. Germline loops: CDR1 SEHNR, CDR2 FQNEAQ (reference sequence). Trimming removed 1 base at V and 4 bases at J, with 11 bases between. This CDR3 has 15 residues.

The genes are TRBV6-5 and TRBJ1-1; 8 bases match TRBD1. In germline, CDR1 is MNHEY, CDR2 SVGAGI. V gave up 2 bases and J gave up 3 bases; unmatched junction bases: 5. This CDR3 has 15 amino acids. CDR3 amino acids: CASSYTTGDDTEAFF. CDR3 in DNA: TGTGCCAGCAGTTACACGACAGGGGACGACACTGAAGCTTTCTTT.

The chain couples TRBV18 to TRBJ2-7; tentative D call: TRBD2 (6 bases). This CDR3 comprises 15 residues. Germline assignment: CDR1 KGHSH and CDR2 LQKENI. V lost 0 bases and J lost 2, with 11 bases in between. The CDR3 bases are TGTGCCAGCTCACCACCACGGGGGACCCCCTACGAGCAGTACTTC. As protein: CASSPPRGTPYEQYF.

The J gene is TRBJ2-2, the V gene TRBV19, with 12 positions matching TRBD2. Germline V gene sequence: CDR1 LNHDA, CDR2 SQIVND (reference sequence). With V trimmed by 4 bases and J by 6 bases, 0 bases remained unmatched. This CDR3 is built from 14 residues. As DNA, the CDR3 is TGTGCCAGTAGTAGACTAGCGGGAGCCGGGGAGCTGTTTTTT. Residues: CASSRLAGAGELFF.

The chain is built from TRBV7-9 and TRBJ2-1; no clear D gene. CDR1 is SEHNR and CDR2 is FQNEAQ in the germline V gene (reference sequence). The germline V and J ends were trimmed by 1 base and 5 bases, with 9 bases remaining between them. The CDR3 is made up of 14 amino acids. As DNA, the CDR3 is TGTGCCAGCAGCTTAGTGGCCCAGGACAATGAGCAGTTCTTC. Residues: CASSLVAQDNEQFF.

This chain joins TRBV9 and TRBJ2-1; tentatively, D is TRBD2 (6 bases). Trimming shortened V by 0 bases and J by 4 bases, and 11 bases separated the two germline ends. Germline CDR1 reads SGDLS; CDR2 reads YYNGEE. The CDR3 contains 15 residues. The CDR3 spells CASSVGLEGYNEQFF. DNA of the CDR3: TGTGCCAGCAGCGTAGGACTAGAGGGTTACAATGAGCAGTTCTTC.

V usage is TRBV5-1 and J usage is TRBJ2-1; 10 bases align to TRBD2. This CDR3 is 15 amino acids long. Germline CDR1 SGHRS, CDR2 YFSETQ. The trim removed 4 bases at V and 9 bases at J, leaving 10 bases unmatched. CDR3 in amino acids: CASSQTGTSVSEQFF. The CDR3 DNA is TGCGCCAGCAGCCAAACCGGGACTAGCGTTAGTGAGCAGTTCTTC.

The V and J genes are TRBV7-2 and TRBJ2-2; D not resolved. CDR3 size: 15 residues. Between the trimmed V and J ends, which lost 6 bases and 1 base, there was a span of 12 bases. CDR1 is SGHTA, CDR2 FQGNSA, per germline. Here the CDR3 reads CASRAQAQNTGELFF. In DNA form, the CDR3 reads TGTGCCAGCAGAGCCCAGGCCCAGAACACCGGGGAGCTGTTTTTT. Complete variable domain (other parts from reference TRBV7-2 and TRBJ2-2): GAGVSQSPSNKVTEKGKDVELRCDPISGHTALYWYRQSLGQGLEFLIYFQGNSAPDKSGLPSDRFSAERTGGSVSTLTIQRTQQEDSAVYLCASRAQAQNTGELFFGEGSRLTVL.

The J gene is TRBJ2-7, the V gene TRBV28; the D gene is possibly TRBD1 (6 bases). Trimming took 6 bases from V and 3 from J, leaving 21 bases between them. Germline assignment: CDR1 MDHEN and CDR2 SYDVKM. This CDR3 has 16 residues. The CDR3 protein is CASRTAGTAGDYEQYF. Here the CDR3 DNA reads TGTGCCAGCAGGACTGCCGGGACGGCAGGGGACTACGAGCAGTACTTC.

This chain uses TRBV27 with TRBJ1-4; D remains ambiguous. The germline CDR1 and CDR2 sequences are MNHEY and SMNVEV (reference sequence). The CDR3 covers 14 residues. Trimming pared 6 bases from V and 0 bases from J, leaving 8 bases between. The CDR3 sequence is CASRALATNEKLFF. The CDR3 nucleotides are TGTGCCAGCAGGGCACTAGCAACTAATGAAAAACTGTTTTTT.

The chain uses TRBV4-1 and TRBJ1-2; 9 nucleotides match TRBD1. Germline V lookup: CDR1 MGHRA, CDR2 YSYEKL. The CDR3 has 14 amino acids. Trimming at V came to 2 bases and at J to 8 bases, leaving 6 bases not matched to a gene. DNA for the CDR3: TGCGCCAGCAGCCAAACAGGGGGCGGTAAAGGCTACACCTTC. It yields the protein CASSQTGGGKGYTF.

CDR3 DNA: TGTGCCAGCGGGCTGACATCGGGATTCGGGAAAAGCTCCTACGAGCAGTACTTC. Amino acid sequence: CASGLTSGFGKSSYEQYF. The chain links TRBV27 to TRBJ2-7; D is perhaps TRBD2 (5 bases). The CDR3 length is 18 residues. Germline V gives CDR1 MNHEY, CDR2 SMNVEV (reference sequence). Trimming cost V 8 bases and J 0 bases, with 26 bases left between them.

The chain carries TRBV4-1 and TRBJ1-1, with unresolved D. V lost 0 bases and J 0 bases, leaving 8 bases between the germline ends. CDR1 and CDR2 (germline): MGHRA, YSYEKL. The CDR3 has 15 residues. Here the CDR3 DNA reads TGCGCCAGCAGCCAAGATCTCAGGCTGAACACTGAAGCTTTCTTT. Amino acid sequence: CASSQDLRLNTEAFF.